This T cell receptor beta chain was identified in a study of Tregs in tolerant kidney transplant recipients. CD4+CD25+CD127- Tregs, CD4+CD25- non-Tregs, CD4 and CD8 cells were sorted. Overall study findings and caveats: In tolerant patients, donor-specific Tregs outgrew total Tregs, suggesting antigen-driven expansion.

Using immunoSEQ multiplex PCR, the repertoire was profiled, and TCRdb retains in-frame clones only, with some absent. The listing contains 50,000 to 65,000 clones. With regard to this clone: Its antigen remains unidentified.

The source is a human donor who received a combined kidney and bone marrow transplant. The specimen was CD4+ T cells from blood, collected before the transplant.

CDR3 DNA, as far as it was read: TGTGCCAGCACTCACAGGGGGGGCACCGGGGAG. This encodes CASTHRGGTGE. The CDR3 as a whole reads CASTHRGGTGELFF. The chain uses TRBV28 and TRBJ2-2; D is possibly TRBD1 (8 bases). The read halts 3 residues ahead of the CDR3 end, with the missing end drawn from the germline J gene. In germline, CDR1 is MDHEN, CDR2 SYDVKM. V lost 7 bases, J lost 4 bases, and 13 bases lay in between. The CDR3 totals 14 residues.